This entry concerns a single T cell receptor beta chain. CDR3 length: 13 residues. The germline gives CDR1 SNHLY, CDR2 FYNNEI. V was pared by 4 bases and J by 6 bases, with 12 bases between. Per the original data handling: Estimation of nucleated cell counts was performed using reference gene primer amplification. TCRdb's copy holds only in-frame clones and misses some; the assay was immunoSEQ multiplex PCR. The D gene and trimming were derived from the DNA, and the V and J assignments and clone size from that table. Altogether 150,000 or so clones are present, 80% to 90% being singletons, with the ten largest covering around 15%. This sample was included in a study of blood T cell repertoires in COVID-19. Overall study context: The samples span acute and convalescent COVID-19 from the United States, Italy and Spain. PBMCs, B-cell-depleted T cells, or T cells were the source of the cDNA or gDNA that made up the material.

Seattle patients were enrolled while actively infected and followed longitudinally. Sequenced sample: peripheral blood. This receptor was identified in a man in his late teens or twenties with COVID-19, enrolled during active disease. The chain uses TRBV2 and TRBJ1-1; TRBD1 might be the D (5 bases). CDR3 nucleotide sequence: TGTGCCAGCAGTGTTTTGCGGGGGGCTGAAGCTTTCTTT. It yields the protein CASSVLRGAEAFF.